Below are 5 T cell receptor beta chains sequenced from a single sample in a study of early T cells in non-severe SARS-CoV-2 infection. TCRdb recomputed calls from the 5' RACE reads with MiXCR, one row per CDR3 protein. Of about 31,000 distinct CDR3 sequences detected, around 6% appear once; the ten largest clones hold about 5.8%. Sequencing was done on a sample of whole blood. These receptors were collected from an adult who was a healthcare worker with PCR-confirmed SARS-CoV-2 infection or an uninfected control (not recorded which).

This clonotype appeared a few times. The CDR3 reads CAISAGGLPFRAGGGEQYF. The CDR3 DNA reads TGTGCCATCAGTGCGGGTGGCCTCCCCTTCAGGGCGGGAGGAGGCGAGCAGTACTTC. The chain couples TRBV10-3 to TRBJ2-7; TRBD2 matches at 8 bases. Looked up from germline, CDR1 is ENHRY and CDR2 is SYGVKD. After removal of 4 bases from V and 6 bases from J, the junction contained 23 bases not matched to a gene. The CDR3 is 19 amino acids.

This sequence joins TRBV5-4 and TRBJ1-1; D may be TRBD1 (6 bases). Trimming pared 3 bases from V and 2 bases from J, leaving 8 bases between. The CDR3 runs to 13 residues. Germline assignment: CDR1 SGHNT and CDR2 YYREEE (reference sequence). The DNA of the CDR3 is TGTGCCAGCAGCTCCAGGGGAAACACTGAAGCTTTCTTT. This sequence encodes CASSSRGNTEAFF.

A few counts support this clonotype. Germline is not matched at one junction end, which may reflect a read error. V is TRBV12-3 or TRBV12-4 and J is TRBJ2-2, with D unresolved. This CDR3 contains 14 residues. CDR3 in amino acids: CASSYTVGTEELFF. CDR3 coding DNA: TGTGCCAGCAGCTACACCGTGGGCACCGAGGAGCTGTTTTTT.

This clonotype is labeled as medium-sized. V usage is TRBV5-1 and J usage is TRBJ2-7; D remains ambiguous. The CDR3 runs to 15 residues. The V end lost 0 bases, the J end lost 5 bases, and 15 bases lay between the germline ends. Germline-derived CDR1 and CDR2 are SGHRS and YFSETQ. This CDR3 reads CASSLVREALNEQYF. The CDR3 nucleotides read TGCGCCAGCAGCTTGGTGCGCGAGGCCCTCAACGAGCAGTACTTC.

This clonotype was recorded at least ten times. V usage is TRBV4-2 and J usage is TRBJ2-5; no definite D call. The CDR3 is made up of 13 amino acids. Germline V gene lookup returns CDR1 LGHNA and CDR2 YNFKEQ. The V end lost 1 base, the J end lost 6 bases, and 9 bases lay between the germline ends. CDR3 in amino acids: CASSQGLGKTQYF. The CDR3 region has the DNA TGTGCCAGCAGCCAAGGGCTCGGAAAGACCCAGTACTTC.